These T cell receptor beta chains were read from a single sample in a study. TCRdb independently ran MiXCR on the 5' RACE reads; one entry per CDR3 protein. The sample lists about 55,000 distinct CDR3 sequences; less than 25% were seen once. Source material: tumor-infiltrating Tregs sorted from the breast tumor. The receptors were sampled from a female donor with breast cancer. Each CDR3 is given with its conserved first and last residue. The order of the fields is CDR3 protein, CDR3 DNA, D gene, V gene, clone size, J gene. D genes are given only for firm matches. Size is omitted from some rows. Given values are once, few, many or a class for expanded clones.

CASRSPADRNTEAFF	TGTGCCAGCAGGAGCCCCGCGGACAGGAACACTGAAGCTTTCTTT	-	TRBV6-5	many	TRBJ1-1
CASSLGGFSNEQSF	TGCGCCAGCAGCTTGGGGGGCTTCTCGAATGAGCAGTCCTTC	-	TRBV5-1	-	TRBJ2-1
CASRGPNTGELFF	TGTGCCAGCCGGGGGCCGAACACCGGGGAGCTGTTTTTT	-	TRBV6-1	-	TRBJ2-2
CASSFPPADTQYF	TGTGCCAGCAGTTTCCCCCCAGCGGATACGCAGTATTTT	-	TRBV12-3/TRBV12-4	-	TRBJ2-3
CSALGGGAETQYF	TGCAGCGCCCTAGGAGGGGGGGCGGAGACCCAGTACTTC	-	TRBV29-1	many	TRBJ2-5
CASRLGSEDSPLHF	TGCGCCAGCAGACTCGGGTCGGAAGATTCACCCCTCCACTTT	-	TRBV5-1	few	TRBJ1-6
CASSWGGREQFF	TGTGCCAGCAGTTGGGGGGGACGTGAGCAGTTCTTC	TRBD2	TRBV27	-	TRBJ2-1
CASSLNSGETQYF	TGTGCCAGCAGCTTAAACTCAGGGGAGACCCAGTACTTC	-	TRBV7-2	many	TRBJ2-5
CASKRRGTGELFF	TGTGCCAGCAAGCGACGGGGCACCGGGGAGCTGTTTTTT	-	TRBV5-8	many	TRBJ2-2
CATYKDYEQYF	TGTGCCACCTACAAGGACTACGAGCAGTACTTC	-	TRBV6-1	few	TRBJ2-7
CASSRAWEQYF	TGTGCCAGCAGCCGGGCGTGGGAGCAGTACTTC	-	TRBV7-2	few	TRBJ2-7
CASSLLSGVAGELFF	TGCGCCAGCAGCCTGCTTTCAGGGGTTGCCGGGGAGCTGTTTTTT	-	TRBV5-1	few	TRBJ2-2
CASSLGQGGTGYTF	TGTGCCAGCAGCTTAGGGCAGGGGGGAACCGGCTACACCTTC	TRBD1	TRBV7-2	-	TRBJ1-2
CASSLNRGENQPQHF	TGTGCCAGCAGCTTAAACAGGGGAGAGAATCAGCCCCAGCATTTT	TRBD1	TRBV7-2	many	TRBJ1-5
CASSLGFGYNEQFF	TGTGCCAGCAGCTTAGGGTTTGGGTACAATGAGCAGTTCTTC	-	TRBV7-9	few	TRBJ2-1
CASSVSGRVDEQFF	TGTGCCAGCAGCGTTAGCGGGAGAGTCGATGAGCAGTTCTTC	TRBD2	TRBV7-9	few	TRBJ2-1
CSALGPLNTEAFF	TGCAGTGCTCTCGGACCCTTGAACACTGAAGCTTTCTTT	-	TRBV20-1	many	TRBJ1-1
CASSLRPWGDSPLHF	TGTGCCAGCAGCCTCCGGCCGTGGGGGGATTCACCCCTCCACTTT	-	TRBV5-6	few	TRBJ1-6
CASSIDLYYGYTF	TGTGCCAGTAGTATAGATCTATATTATGGCTACACCTTC	-	TRBV19	-	TRBJ1-2
CASSLPDRGIVTEAFF	TGTGCCAGCTCCCTCCCGGACAGGGGGATCGTCACTGAAGCTTTCTTT	TRBD1	TRBV2	-	TRBJ1-1
CASSQVNLGLDTGELFF	TGCGCCAGCAGCCAAGTTAATTTGGGTCTTGACACCGGGGAGCTGTTTTTT	-	TRBV4-1	few	TRBJ2-2
CASSVRTPHTQYF	TGTGCCAGCAGCGTTAGGACTCCTCATACGCAGTATTTT	-	TRBV7-2	-	TRBJ2-3
CASSFFQGYNEQYF	TGTGCCAGCAGTTTCTTTCAGGGCTACAACGAGCAGTACTTC	-	TRBV12-3/TRBV12-4	many	TRBJ2-7
CASSPVGGRDQETQYF	TGTGCCAGCAGCCCCGTCGGCGGGAGAGACCAAGAGACCCAGTACTTC	TRBD2	TRBV11-2	few	TRBJ2-5
CSASLDRGDTSTDTQYF	TGCAGTGCTTCCCTGGACAGGGGGGACACTAGCACAGATACGCAGTATTTT	TRBD1	TRBV20-1	few	TRBJ2-3
CASSLVSTGGTEAFF	TGTGCCAGCAGCTTGGTCTCTACAGGGGGCACTGAAGCTTTCTTT	TRBD1	TRBV5-5	many	TRBJ1-1
CASSPRLRGVVGSWVGSYEQYF	TGTGCCAGCAGCCCCCGACTCCGCGGGGTGGTAGGGTCCTGGGTTGGCTCCTACGAGCAGTACTTC	-	TRBV9	few	TRBJ2-7
CSAQLGGGYTF	TGCAGTGCTCAGCTGGGGGGTGGCTACACCTTC	-	TRBV20-1	many	TRBJ1-2
CASKDQGYYEQYF	TGTGCCAGCAAAGACCAGGGGTACTACGAGCAGTACTTC	-	TRBV25-1	many	TRBJ2-7
CSAPLPRGTYEQYF	TGCAGTGCCCCCTTACCCAGGGGGACCTACGAGCAGTACTTC	TRBD1	TRBV20-1	few	TRBJ2-7
CASSPTVSYEQYF	TGTGCCAGCAGCCCAACAGTGTCCTACGAGCAGTACTTC	-	TRBV5-5	-	TRBJ2-7
CASSDAGGRHEQYF	TGTGCCAGCAGTGACGCGGGAGGTAGGCACGAGCAGTACTTC	TRBD2	TRBV6-1	-	TRBJ2-7
CASSRQGRAYEQYF	TGCGCCAGCAGCCGGCAGGGGAGGGCCTACGAGCAGTACTTC	-	TRBV4-1	-	TRBJ2-7
CSARDTGTDTQYF	TGCAGTGCTAGAGATACCGGTACAGATACGCAGTATTTT	-	TRBV20-1	-	TRBJ2-3
CASARTSGSTDTQYF	TGTGCCAGCGCCCGGACTAGCGGGAGCACAGATACGCAGTATTTT	TRBD2	TRBV18	few	TRBJ2-3
CAISASGGEEQFF	TGTGCCATCAGTGCTAGCGGGGGAGAAGAGCAGTTCTTC	TRBD2	TRBV10-3	-	TRBJ2-1
CASSPGQGSLQETQYF	TGTGCCAGCAGCCCGGGACAGGGGAGTCTCCAAGAGACCCAGTACTTC	TRBD1	TRBV7-9	few	TRBJ2-5
CSATPGVNGELFF	TGCAGTGCCACCCCCGGGGTCAACGGGGAGCTGTTTTTT	-	TRBV20-1	many	TRBJ2-2
CASSLGGGGDTQYF	TGTGCCAGCAGCTTAGGGGGAGGGGGAGATACGCAGTATTTT	-	TRBV11-2	few	TRBJ2-3
CAAGPPLREQYF	TGTGCCGCGGGACCTCCTCTGAGGGAGCAGTACTTC	-	TRBV28	few	TRBJ2-7
CASRSGGHEKLFF	TGTGCCAGCAGATCCGGGGGGCACGAAAAACTGTTTTTT	-	TRBV28	-	TRBJ1-4
CSASTRRGSNEQFF	TGCAGTGCTAGTACCCGGCGCGGCTCCAATGAGCAGTTCTTC	-	TRBV20-1	many	TRBJ2-1
CASSGTGDPSYGYTF	TGTGCATCATCTGGGACAGGGGACCCGAGCTATGGCTACACCTTC	TRBD1	TRBV6-1	few	TRBJ1-2
CASSFTPDTQYF	TGTGCCAGCAGCTTTACTCCAGATACGCAGTATTTT	-	TRBV7-9	-	TRBJ2-3
CASSLVVARDKHNEQFF	TGTGCCAGCAGCTTAGTGGTGGCGCGGGATAAGCACAATGAGCAGTTCTTC	-	TRBV7-9	few	TRBJ2-1
CASSRGQGPGQPQHF	TGTGCCAGCAGCCGCGGACAGGGCCCAGGTCAGCCCCAGCATTTT	TRBD1	TRBV4-2	-	TRBJ1-5
CASSPQQASNQPQHF	TGTGCCAGCAGTCCGCAACAGGCTAGCAATCAGCCCCAGCATTTT	-	TRBV28	medium-sized	TRBJ1-5
CASSPAGTSFFNEQFF	TGTGCCAGCAGCCCGGCGGGGACTAGCTTTTTCAATGAGCAGTTCTTC	TRBD2	TRBV7-9	-	TRBJ2-1
CASSLTGANTEAFF	TGCGCCAGCAGCTTGACAGGTGCGAACACTGAAGCTTTCTTT	-	TRBV5-1	many	TRBJ1-1
CASSQDSGRGIYEQYF	TGCGCCAGCAGCCAAGACAGCGGCAGGGGGATCTACGAGCAGTACTTC	TRBD1	TRBV4-1	few	TRBJ2-7